This TCR beta chain is from a study of cytomegalovirus exposure and HLA in healthy donors. Notes on this clone: The antigen is unknown.

With 60 Vbeta and 13 Jbeta primers, the PCR was carried out. Libraries were prepared by immunoSEQ multiplex PCR; TCRdb keeps only in-frame clonotypes and omits some of them. The data hold just over 150,000 clones, with around three quarters observed a single time. Whole-study results and caveats: Later, an analysis found that common viral pathogens appeared to be linked with several of the most significant clusters. DRB1 had the most TCR associations and HLA-C the fewest, a later analysis found, with rates varying by HLA locus.

The CDR3 totals 15 residues. From germline, CDR1 is SGHDT and CDR2 YYEEEE. V gave up 4 bases and J gave up 0 bases, with 11 bases separating them. The TCR comes from a man in his forties in good health and CMV-seropositive. The sequenced sample was PBMCs. V usage is TRBV5-6 and J usage is TRBJ1-3, with D perhaps TRBD1 (5 bases). The CDR3 DNA follows: TGTGCCAGCAGCCGGGCGGGGCTCTCTGGAAACACCATATATTTT. The encoded protein is CASSRAGLSGNTIYF.